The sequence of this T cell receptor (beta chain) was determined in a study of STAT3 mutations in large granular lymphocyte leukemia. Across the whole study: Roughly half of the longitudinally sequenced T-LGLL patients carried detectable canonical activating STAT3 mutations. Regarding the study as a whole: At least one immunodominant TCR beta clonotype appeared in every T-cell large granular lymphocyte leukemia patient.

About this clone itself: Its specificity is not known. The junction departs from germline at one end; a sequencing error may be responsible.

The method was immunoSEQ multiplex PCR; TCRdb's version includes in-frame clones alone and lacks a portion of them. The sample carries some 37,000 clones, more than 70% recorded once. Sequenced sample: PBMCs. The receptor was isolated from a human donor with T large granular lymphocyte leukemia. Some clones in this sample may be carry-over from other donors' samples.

Here the CDR3 DNA reads TGTGCTAGCAGCTTAGGCGGGGGAGGTAACACAGATACGCAGTATTTT. Translated: CASSLGGGGNTDTQYF. The chain couples TRBV7-7 to TRBJ2-3; 7 bases match TRBD2. The CDR3 extends over 16 amino acids. The V gene's germline CDR1 is SSHAT and CDR2 FNYEAQ (reference sequence).